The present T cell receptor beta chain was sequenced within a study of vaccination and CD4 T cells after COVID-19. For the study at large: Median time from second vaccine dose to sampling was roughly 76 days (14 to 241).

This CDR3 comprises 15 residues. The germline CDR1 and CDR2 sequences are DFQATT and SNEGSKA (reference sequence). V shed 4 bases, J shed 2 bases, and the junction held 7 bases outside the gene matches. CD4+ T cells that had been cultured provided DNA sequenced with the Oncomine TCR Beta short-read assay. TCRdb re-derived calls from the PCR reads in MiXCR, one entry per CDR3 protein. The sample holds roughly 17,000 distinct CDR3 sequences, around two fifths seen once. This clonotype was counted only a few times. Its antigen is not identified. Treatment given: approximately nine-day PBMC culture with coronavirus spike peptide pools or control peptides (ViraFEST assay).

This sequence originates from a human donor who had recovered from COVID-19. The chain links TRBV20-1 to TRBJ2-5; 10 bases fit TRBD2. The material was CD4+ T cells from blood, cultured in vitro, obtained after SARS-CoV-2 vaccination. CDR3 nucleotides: TGCAGTGCTACCGGACTAGCGGCCCCTCAAGAGACCCAGTACTTC. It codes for CSATGLAAPQETQYF.